A selection of T cell receptor beta chains follows, all from one sample in a study of blood T cell repertoires in COVID-19. The data were produced by immunoSEQ multiplex PCR, yet TCRdb's version contains in-frame clones alone and is incomplete. The sample lists 100,000 or so clones; roughly 76% were seen once. Sequenced material: peripheral blood. Source of these receptors: a woman aged 70 to 79 with acute or convalescent COVID-19. Both conserved end residues are trimmed from each CDR3. The order of the fields is V gene, D gene, clone size, CDR3 protein. A D gene is named only where the DNA matches it firmly. Rows give clone size only sometimes, using once, few, many, or a class for an expanded clone.

>TRBV5-4|TRBD2|-
ASSPPGLAGDNNEQY
>TRBV7-2|-|-
ASSRGGERTDTQY
>TRBV5-6|-|-
ASSLDSFPSTDTQY
>TRBV27|-|-
ASSPPGGWSEAF
>TRBV19|TRBD1|-
ASSSDRGIYNEQF
>TRBV15|-|-
ATSRVRYNEQF
>TRBV7-9|TRBD2|-
ASSLLAGGGTDTQY
>TRBV18|TRBD2|-
ASSQGLAGYSTDTQY
>TRBV5-1|-|-
ASSLGRAVGELF
>TRBV2|-|once
ASIEASTEAF
>TRBV3-1/TRBV3-2|-|-
ASSLAESSYNEQF
>TRBV7-9|-|-
ASSLGQVSNEKLF
>TRBV6-2/TRBV6-3|TRBD2|-
ASSYFLNSGSGAGELF
>TRBV6-2/TRBV6-3|-|-
ASSYSVQGRNTGELF
>TRBV29-1|-|few
SVVGQATNEKLF
>TRBV4-1|TRBD2|few
ASSQVWTSGLGNTGELF
>TRBV27|-|-
ARLYEQY
>TRBV7-3|TRBD1|-
ASSTGAGGDTGELF
>TRBV7-6|TRBD2|-
ASTQWSGGGYEQY
>TRBV19|TRBD2|-
ASSLLGTSGRAGETQY
>TRBV10-3|TRBD1|-
AISPNQGAGNQPQH
>TRBV24-1|-|few
ATSDAGHMNTGELF
>TRBV6-5|TRBD2|-
ASSPPSGGSNEQF
>TRBV19|-|-
ASRITASTDSFYNSPLH
>TRBV7-9|-|-
ASSLSTQY
>TRBV29-1|-|few
SVGPSGPGELF
>TRBV19|-|-
ASSLSRGAPLYGYT
>TRBV15|TRBD2|few
ATSREAGVTRTDTQY
>TRBV5-4|-|-
ASSPGFSSYNEQF